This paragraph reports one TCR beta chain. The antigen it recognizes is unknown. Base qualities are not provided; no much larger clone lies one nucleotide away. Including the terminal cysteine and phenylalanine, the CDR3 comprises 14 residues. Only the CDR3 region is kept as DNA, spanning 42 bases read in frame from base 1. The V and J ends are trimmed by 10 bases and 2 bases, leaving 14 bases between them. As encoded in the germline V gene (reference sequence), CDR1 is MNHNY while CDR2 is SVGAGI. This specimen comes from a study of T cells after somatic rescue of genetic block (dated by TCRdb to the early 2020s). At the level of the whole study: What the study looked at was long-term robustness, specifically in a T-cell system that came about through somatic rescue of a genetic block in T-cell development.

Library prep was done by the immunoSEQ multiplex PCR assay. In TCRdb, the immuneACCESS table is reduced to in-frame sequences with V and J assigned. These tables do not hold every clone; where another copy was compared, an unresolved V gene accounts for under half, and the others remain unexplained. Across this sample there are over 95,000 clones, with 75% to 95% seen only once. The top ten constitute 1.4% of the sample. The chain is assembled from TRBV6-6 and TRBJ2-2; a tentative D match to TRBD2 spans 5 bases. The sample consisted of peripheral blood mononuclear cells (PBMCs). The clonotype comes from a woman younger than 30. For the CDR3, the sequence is CATREGQNTGELFF. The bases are TGTGCCACCCGGGAAGGCCAAAACACCGGGGAGCTGTTTTTT.